Listed below are T cell receptor beta chains from one sample, sequenced in a study of cytomegalovirus exposure and HLA in healthy donors. Here immunoSEQ multiplex PCR was the method, and the copy in TCRdb shows in-frame clones only, minus some. The data hold 110,000 or so clones, with more than 65% observed a single time. The sequenced sample consisted of PBMCs. The receptors derive from a young woman in good health and CMV-seronegative. CDR3s include the opening cysteine and the closing phenylalanine or tryptophan. D genes are given only for firm matches. Size values are once, few and many counts, or a class for expanded clones, and some rows have none.

abundance	j_gene	d_gene	v_gene	CDR3aa	CDR3nt
.	TRBJ1-1	.	TRBV2	CASRNGRGNTEAFF	TGTGCCAGCAGAAATGGCAGGGGGAACACTGAAGCTTTCTTT
few	TRBJ1-5	TRBD1	TRBV7-8	CASTQKGTGLRPQHF	TGTGCCAGCACTCAAAAAGGGACAGGACTGCGGCCCCAGCATTTT
.	TRBJ1-1	TRBD1	TRBV6-5	CASITKDRGRTEAFF	TGTGCCAGCATCACAAAAGACAGGGGGCGGACTGAAGCTTTCTTT
.	TRBJ1-1	.	TRBV18	CASSPLGQGRGGMNTEAFF	TGTGCCAGCTCACCACTCGGGCAAGGGCGAGGGGGAATGAACACTGAAGCTTTCTTT
.	TRBJ1-4	.	TRBV19	CASNSPNEKLFF	TGTGCCAGTAATAGTCCTAATGAAAAACTGTTTTTT
.	TRBJ1-1	.	TRBV7-2	CASSLALMSGTEAFF	TGTGCCAGCAGCTTAGCGCTAATGTCGGGGACTGAAGCTTTCTTT
once	TRBJ2-1	TRBD1	TRBV6-5	CASGRTGPTLNEQFF	TGTGCCAGCGGACGGACAGGGCCTACGTTGAATGAGCAGTTCTTC
.	TRBJ2-1	.	TRBV10-2	CASSEVRTTSGEQFF	TGCGCCAGCAGTGAAGTACGAACTACCTCGGGTGAGCAGTTCTTC
.	TRBJ2-7	TRBD1	TRBV30	CAWSAFLPLGTGTYEQYF	TGTGCCTGGAGTGCCTTTCTCCCCCTCGGGACAGGTACCTACGAGCAGTACTTC
.	TRBJ2-2	.	TRBV11-2	CASSFLNTGELFF	TGTGCCAGCAGCTTCCTAAACACCGGGGAGCTGTTTTTT
.	TRBJ1-4	.	TRBV19	CASSTLRATNEKLFF	TGTGCCAGTAGTACCCTACGGGCAACTAATGAAAAACTGTTTTTT
few	TRBJ2-1	TRBD2	TRBV19	CASSRTSGDNEQFF	TGTGCCAGTTCGAGGACTAGCGGAGACAATGAGCAGTTCTTC
once	TRBJ1-4	.	TRBV7-6	CASSLGPTATNEKLFF	TGTGCCAGCAGCTTAGGGCCGACAGCAACTAATGAAAAACTGTTTTTT
.	TRBJ2-1	.	TRBV10-2	CASSRGGSYNEQFF	TGCGCCAGCAGCCGGGGAGGTTCCTACAATGAGCAGTTCTTC
.	TRBJ1-1	.	TRBV29-1	CSLYSVEAEAFF	TGCAGCTTGTACTCGGTGGAGGCTGAAGCTTTCTTT
.	TRBJ1-1	.	TRBV27	CASSRQAYTEAFF	TGTGCCAGCAGTAGACAGGCCTACACTGAAGCTTTCTTT
.	TRBJ1-4	.	TRBV6-6	CASSTGATNEKLFF	TGTGCCAGCAGTACGGGGGCAACTAATGAAAAACTGTTTTTT
.	TRBJ2-3	TRBD2	TRBV7-2	CASSLGGLAGQYF	TGTGCCAGCAGCTTAGGGGGACTAGCGGGACAGTATTTT
.	TRBJ1-1	.	TRBV19	CASSIGVEAAFF	TGTGCCAGTAGTATAGGAGTGGAGGCAGCTTTCTTT
.	TRBJ1-2	.	TRBV15	CATSTTGNGYTF	TGTGCCACCAGCACCACAGGGAATGGCTACACCTTC
.	TRBJ2-3	TRBD2	TRBV10-2	CASTGTSGVGDTQYF	TGCGCCAGTACCGGGACTAGCGGGGTAGGGGATACGCAGTATTTT
.	TRBJ2-1	TRBD2	TRBV27	CASTPGPGGGNEQFF	TGTGCCAGCACCCCGGGCCCGGGGGGGGGCAATGAGCAGTTCTTC
.	TRBJ2-7	.	TRBV6-5	CASSLHTGTSFYEQYF	TGTGCCAGCAGTTTACATACCGGGACAAGTTTCTACGAGCAGTACTTC
few	TRBJ2-1	.	TRBV7-2	CASSPNPGGIRNEQFF	TGTGCCAGCAGCCCTAACCCAGGGGGGATTCGCAATGAGCAGTTCTTC
.	TRBJ2-1	TRBD2	TRBV5-6	CASSYLAGGVEQFF	TGTGCCAGCAGCTACCTAGCGGGAGGTGTTGAGCAGTTCTTC
.	TRBJ2-7	.	TRBV11-1	CASSLGSGYEQYF	TGTGCCAGCAGCTTAGGTTCGGGGTACGAGCAGTACTTC
.	TRBJ2-2	.	TRBV19	CASSMGRTTGELFF	TGTGCCAGTAGTATGGGTAGGACAACCGGGGAGCTGTTTTTT
.	TRBJ1-3	.	TRBV5-4	CASSSSGTGNTIYF	TGTGCCAGCAGCTCGTCAGGAACTGGAAACACCATATATTTT
.	TRBJ1-1	TRBD1	TRBV15	CATSRRQGNTEAFF	TGTGCCACCAGCAGAAGACAGGGGAACACTGAAGCTTTCTTT
.	TRBJ2-7	TRBD1	TRBV9	CASSLDREVRSYEQYF	TGTGCCAGCAGCCTCGACAGGGAAGTTCGCTCCTACGAGCAGTACTTC
.	TRBJ2-7	TRBD2	TRBV4-1	CASSHTRDTSGSRPYF	TGCGCCAGCAGCCACACCCGGGACACTAGCGGGAGTAGACCGTACTTC
.	TRBJ2-1	TRBD1	TRBV7-2	CASSEQGSYNEQFF	TGTGCCAGCAGTGAACAGGGGTCCTACAATGAGCAGTTCTTC
.	TRBJ2-1	.	TRBV7-9	CASSLALRALSYNEQFF	TGTGCCAGCAGCCTTGCTCTCAGGGCCCTCTCCTACAATGAGCAGTTCTTC
.	TRBJ2-1	TRBD2	TRBV5-1	CASSLELARHEQFF	TGCGCCAGCAGCTTAGAACTAGCGAGGCATGAGCAGTTCTTC
.	TRBJ1-5	TRBD1	TRBV19	CASSTPTGLLPPQHF	TGTGCCAGTAGTACCCCGACAGGGCTTTTACCGCCCCAGCATTTT
.	TRBJ2-1	TRBD1	TRBV5-8	CASSVGQFVDNEQFF	TGTGCCAGCAGCGTGGGACAGTTTGTAGATAATGAGCAGTTCTTC
few	TRBJ2-5	TRBD1	TRBV4-1	CASSQTGTGTQYF	TGCGCCAGCAGCCAAACTGGGACAGGGACCCAGTACTTC
.	TRBJ2-1	TRBD2	TRBV6-6	CASSYPSGGADEQFF	TGTGCCAGCAGTTACCCGAGCGGGGGGGCCGATGAGCAGTTCTTC
.	TRBJ2-1	TRBD1	TRBV5-1	CASSRDGQGASNEQFF	TGCGCCAGCAGCAGGGATGGACAGGGGGCGTCAAATGAGCAGTTCTTC
.	TRBJ1-1	.	TRBV7-2	CASSGSVDGREAFF	TGTGCCAGCTCAGGATCAGTGGATGGCAGAGAAGCTTTCTTT
.	TRBJ1-4	.	TRBV6-5	CASSQRGGEKLFF	TGTGCCAGCAGCCAGCGGGGAGGTGAAAAACTGTTTTTT
.	TRBJ1-6	TRBD1	TRBV7-6	CASSLADPTGGNSPLHF	TGTGCCAGCAGCTTAGCTGATCCGACAGGGGGGAATTCACCCCTCCACTTT
.	TRBJ2-5	.	TRBV7-9	CASSKRRLLGAQYF	TGTGCCAGCAGTAAGCGACGGCTTCTCGGGGCCCAGTACTTC
.	TRBJ2-1	TRBD2	TRBV27	CATYNSGRLSYNEQFF	TGTGCCACCTATAACAGCGGGAGACTCTCCTACAATGAGCAGTTCTTC
.	TRBJ2-7	TRBD2	TRBV7-6	CASTPPPPGRGFYEQYF	TGTGCCAGCACTCCCCCTCCCCCCGGGAGGGGCTTCTACGAGCAGTACTTC
.	TRBJ1-2	.	TRBV10-2	CASRRQDAESYGYTF	TGCGCCAGCAGGAGACAGGACGCCGAGAGCTATGGCTACACCTTC
.	TRBJ1-6	.	TRBV30	CAWSKLSLNSPLHF	TGTGCCTGGAGTAAATTGTCCCTAAATTCACCCCTCCACTTT